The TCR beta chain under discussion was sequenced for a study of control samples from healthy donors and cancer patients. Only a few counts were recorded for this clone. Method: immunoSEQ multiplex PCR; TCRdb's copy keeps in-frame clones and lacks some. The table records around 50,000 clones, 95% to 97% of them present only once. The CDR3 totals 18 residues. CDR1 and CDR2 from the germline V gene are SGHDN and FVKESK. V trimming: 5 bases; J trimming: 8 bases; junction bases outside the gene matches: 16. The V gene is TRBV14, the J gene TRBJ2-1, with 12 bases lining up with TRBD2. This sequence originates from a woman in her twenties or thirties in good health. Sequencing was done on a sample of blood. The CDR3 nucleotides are TGTGCCAGCAGCAGGTCCCTAGCGGGAGGGCCCAGGTTACATGAGCAGTTCTTC. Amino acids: CASSRSLAGGPRLHEQFF. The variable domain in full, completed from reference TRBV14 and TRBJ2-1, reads EAGVTQFPSHSVIEKGQTVTLRCDPISGHDNLYWYRRVMGKEIKFLLHFVKESKQDESGMPNNRFLAERTGGTYSTLKVQPAELEDSGVYFCASSRSLAGGPRLHEQFFGPGTRLTVL.